The rows below give T cell receptor beta chains drawn from one sample of a study of cytomegalovirus exposure and HLA in healthy donors. Libraries were prepared by immunoSEQ multiplex PCR; TCRdb keeps only in-frame clonotypes and omits some of them. The sample yields some 170,000 clones, approximately 86% seen once. Sequenced input: PBMCs. These receptors originate from a man in his late teens or twenties in good health and CMV-seropositive. Both conserved end residues are part of each CDR3. The D gene is left open where the match is weak. A row's size may be missing; if present it is once, few, many or a size class.

j_call d_call clone_size v_call cdr3_aa cdr3_nt
TRBJ2-5 . . TRBV27 CASSFGGTQYF TGTGCCAGCAGTTTCGGAGGGACCCAGTACTTC
TRBJ1-1 . once TRBV5-1 CASSLGWQNTEAFF TGCGCCAGCAGCTTGGGGTGGCAGAACACTGAAGCTTTCTTT
TRBJ2-1 TRBD1 once TRBV14 CASSPQTGGHDNEQFF TGTGCCAGCAGCCCACAGACAGGGGGGCACGACAATGAGCAGTTCTTC
TRBJ2-1 . . TRBV4-3 CASSHSRGTRGVEQFF TGCGCCAGCAGCCATTCCAGGGGGACTAGAGGCGTTGAGCAGTTCTTC
TRBJ2-6 TRBD1 . TRBV7-3 CASSETGLGANVLTF TGTGCCAGCAGCGAGACAGGGTTGGGGGCCAACGTCCTGACTTTC
TRBJ1-2 . . TRBV18 CASSPPGTSQGYGYTF TGTGCCAGCTCACCACCCGGGACATCGCAGGGGTATGGCTACACCTTC
TRBJ2-2 . . TRBV9 CASSVVGATGELFF TGTGCCAGCAGCGTAGTGGGGGCCACCGGGGAGCTGTTTTTT
TRBJ2-2 TRBD1 . TRBV5-1 CASSFRTGGNTGELFF TGCGCCAGCAGCTTCCGGACAGGGGGAAACACCGGGGAGCTGTTTTTT
TRBJ1-1 . . TRBV30 CAWTLSDGGATEAFF TGTGCCTGGACGTTATCTGACGGTGGGGCGACTGAAGCTTTCTTT
TRBJ1-5 . few TRBV6-6 CASSHGEYSNQPQHF TGTGCCAGCAGCCACGGGGAGTATAGCAATCAGCCCCAGCATTTT
TRBJ1-4 . . TRBV23-1 CASSQWCRAPEKLFF TGCGCCAGCAGTCAATGGTGCAGGGCTCCAGAAAAACTGTTTTTT
TRBJ2-7 TRBD1 . TRBV4-1 CASSPGTGSPTSSYEQYF TGCGCCAGCAGCCCCGGGACAGGGAGCCCTACTAGCTCCTACGAGCAGTACTTC
TRBJ1-4 . . TRBV4-3 CASRGGLDEKLFF TGCGCCAGCCGGGGGGGCCTGGATGAAAAACTGTTTTTT
TRBJ2-7 TRBD1 . TRBV27 CASSSWTGNSYEQYF TGTGCCAGCAGTTCATGGACAGGGAACTCCTACGAGCAGTACTTC
TRBJ1-2 TRBD1 . TRBV2 CASSKTGSGGYTF TGTGCCAGCAGCAAGACAGGGTCTGGTGGCTACACCTTC
TRBJ1-2 . . TRBV25-1 CASSGNRVGYTF TGTGCCAGCAGTGGAAACAGGGTCGGCTACACCTTC
TRBJ1-2 . . TRBV30 CATCRGSDYGYTF TGTGCCACGTGTCGAGGGTCGGACTATGGCTACACCTTC
TRBJ1-1 . . TRBV27 CASSLNRAITEAFF TGTGCCAGCAGTTTAAACAGGGCAATCACTGAAGCTTTCTTT
TRBJ2-1 TRBD2 once TRBV4-1 CASSQAVVAGGGYNEQFF TGCGCCAGCAGCCAAGCGGTAGTAGCGGGAGGGGGTTACAATGAGCAGTTCTTC
TRBJ1-1 . . TRBV6-5 CASRPTEYLNTEAFF TGTGCCAGCAGGCCCACAGAGTACCTGAACACTGAAGCTTTCTTT